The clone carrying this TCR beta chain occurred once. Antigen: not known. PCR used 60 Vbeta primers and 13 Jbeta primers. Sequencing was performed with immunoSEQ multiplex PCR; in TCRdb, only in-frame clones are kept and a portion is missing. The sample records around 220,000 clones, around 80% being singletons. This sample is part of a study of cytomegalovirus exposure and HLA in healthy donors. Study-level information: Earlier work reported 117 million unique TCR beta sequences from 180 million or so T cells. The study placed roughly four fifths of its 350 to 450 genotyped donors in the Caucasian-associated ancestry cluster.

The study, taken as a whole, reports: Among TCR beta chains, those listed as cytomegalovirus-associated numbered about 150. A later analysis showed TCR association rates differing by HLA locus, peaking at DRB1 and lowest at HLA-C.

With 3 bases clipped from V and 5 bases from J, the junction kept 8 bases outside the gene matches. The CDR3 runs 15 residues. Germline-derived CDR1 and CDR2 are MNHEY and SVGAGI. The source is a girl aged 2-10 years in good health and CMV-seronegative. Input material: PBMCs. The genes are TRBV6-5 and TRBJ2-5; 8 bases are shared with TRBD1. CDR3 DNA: TGTGCCAGCAGTTATACCGCAGGGGGCAGGGAGACCCAGTACTTC. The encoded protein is CASSYTAGGRETQYF.